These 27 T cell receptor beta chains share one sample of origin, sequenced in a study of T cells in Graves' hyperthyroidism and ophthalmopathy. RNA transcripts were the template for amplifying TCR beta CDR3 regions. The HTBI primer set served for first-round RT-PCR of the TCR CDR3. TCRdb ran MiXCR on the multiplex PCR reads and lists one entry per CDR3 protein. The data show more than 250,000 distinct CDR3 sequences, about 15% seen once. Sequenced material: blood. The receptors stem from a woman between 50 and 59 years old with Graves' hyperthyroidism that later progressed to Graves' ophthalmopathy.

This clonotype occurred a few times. CDR3 amino acids: CSAAAELRGQYF. Written as DNA, the CDR3 is TGCAGTGCTGCAGCGGAGCTACGAGGGCAGTACTTC. This chain joins TRBV20-1 and TRBJ2-7, with D possibly matching TRBD2 (5 bases). This CDR3 region has 12 residues. V lost 5 bases and J 9 bases, leaving 17 bases between the germline ends. From germline, CDR1 is DFQATT and CDR2 SNEGSKA (reference sequence).

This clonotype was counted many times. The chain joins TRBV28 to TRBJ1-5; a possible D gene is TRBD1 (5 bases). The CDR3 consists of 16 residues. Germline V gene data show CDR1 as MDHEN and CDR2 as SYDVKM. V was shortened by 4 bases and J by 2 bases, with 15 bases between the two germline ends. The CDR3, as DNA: TGTGCCAGCAGTTCTGGTGCGGGGGGAGGCAATCAGCCCCAGCATTTT. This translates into CASSSGAGGGNQPQHF.

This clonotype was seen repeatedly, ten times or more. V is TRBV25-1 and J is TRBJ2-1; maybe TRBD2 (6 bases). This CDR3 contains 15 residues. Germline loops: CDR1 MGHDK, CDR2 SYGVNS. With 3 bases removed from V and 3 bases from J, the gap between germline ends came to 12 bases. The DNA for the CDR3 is TGTGCCAGCAGTGATTCCGGGGGAAGCTACAATGAGCAGTTCTTC. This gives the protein CASSDSGGSYNEQFF.

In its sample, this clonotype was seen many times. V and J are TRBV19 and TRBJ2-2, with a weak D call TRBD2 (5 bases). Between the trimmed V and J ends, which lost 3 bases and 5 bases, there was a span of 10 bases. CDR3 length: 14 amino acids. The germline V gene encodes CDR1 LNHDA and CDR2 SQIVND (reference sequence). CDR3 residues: CASSMGRRTGELFF. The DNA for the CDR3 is TGTGCCAGTAGTATGGGGAGAAGAACCGGGGAGCTGTTTTTT.

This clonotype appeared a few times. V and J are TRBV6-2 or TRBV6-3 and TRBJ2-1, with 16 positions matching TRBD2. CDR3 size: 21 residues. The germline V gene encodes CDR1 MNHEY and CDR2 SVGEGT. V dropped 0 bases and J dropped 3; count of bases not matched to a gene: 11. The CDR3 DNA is TGTGCCAGCAGTTACTCCACTGGGGGACTAGCGGGAGGGGATATCTACAATGAGCAGTTCTTC. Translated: CASSYSTGGLAGGDIYNEQFF.

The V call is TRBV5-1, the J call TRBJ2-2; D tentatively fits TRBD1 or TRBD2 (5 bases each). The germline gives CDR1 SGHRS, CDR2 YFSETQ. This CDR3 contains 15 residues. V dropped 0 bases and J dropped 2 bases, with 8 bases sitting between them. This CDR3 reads CASSLGDGNTGELFF. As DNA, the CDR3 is TGCGCCAGCAGCTTGGGGGACGGAAACACCGGGGAGCTGTTTTTT.

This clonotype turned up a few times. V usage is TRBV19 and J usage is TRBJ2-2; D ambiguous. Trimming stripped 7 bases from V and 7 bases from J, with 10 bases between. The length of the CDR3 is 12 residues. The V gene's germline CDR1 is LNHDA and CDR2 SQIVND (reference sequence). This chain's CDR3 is CASMVRDGELFF. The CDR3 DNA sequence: TGTGCCAGTATGGTGCGAGACGGGGAGCTGTTTTTT.

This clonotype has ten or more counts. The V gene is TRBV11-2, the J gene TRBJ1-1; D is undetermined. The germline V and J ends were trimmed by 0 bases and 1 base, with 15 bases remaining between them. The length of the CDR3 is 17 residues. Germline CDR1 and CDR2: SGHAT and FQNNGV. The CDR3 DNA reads TGTGCCAGCAGCTTAGATAGGCGAGGCACCAGGAACACTGAAGCTTTCTTT. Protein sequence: CASSLDRRGTRNTEAFF.

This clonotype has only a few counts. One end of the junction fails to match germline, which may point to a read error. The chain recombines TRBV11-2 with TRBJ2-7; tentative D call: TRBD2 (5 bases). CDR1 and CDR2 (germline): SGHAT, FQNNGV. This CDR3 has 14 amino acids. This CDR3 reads CANSFLRGSYEQYF. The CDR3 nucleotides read TGTGCCAACAGCTTCCTCCGGGGATCCTACGAGCAGTACTTC.

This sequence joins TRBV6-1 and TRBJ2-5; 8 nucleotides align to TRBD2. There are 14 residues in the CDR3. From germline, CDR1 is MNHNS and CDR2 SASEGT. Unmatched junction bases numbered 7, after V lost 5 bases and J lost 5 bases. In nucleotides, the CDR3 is TGTGCCAGCAGTAAGCGGGAGATTGGGGAGACCCAGTACTTC. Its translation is CASSKREIGETQYF.

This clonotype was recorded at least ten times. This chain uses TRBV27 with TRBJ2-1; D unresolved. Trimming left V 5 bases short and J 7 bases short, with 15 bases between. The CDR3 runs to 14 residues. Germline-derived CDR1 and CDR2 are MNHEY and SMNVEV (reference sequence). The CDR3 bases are TGTGCCAGCAGTACGTGGGCTAGTTCTAATGAGCAGTTCTTC. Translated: CASSTWASSNEQFF.

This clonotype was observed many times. CDR3 in DNA: TGTGCCAGCAGTTTGCAGGGACTAGCGGCCACGGATACGCAGTATTTT. This codes for CASSLQGLAATDTQYF. V usage is TRBV6-1 and J usage is TRBJ2-3, with 11 bases lining up with TRBD2. The CDR3 spans 16 residues. After removal of 5 bases from V and 6 bases from J, the junction contained 10 bases not matched to a gene. Germline values: CDR1 MNHNS, CDR2 SASEGT.

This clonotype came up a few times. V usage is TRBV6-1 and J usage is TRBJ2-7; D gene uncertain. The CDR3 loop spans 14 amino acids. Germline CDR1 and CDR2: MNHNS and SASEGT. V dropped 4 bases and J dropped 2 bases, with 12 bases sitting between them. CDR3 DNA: TGTGCCAGCAGTGTAATTGGCCGAGCCTACGAGCAGTACTTC. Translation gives CASSVIGRAYEQYF.

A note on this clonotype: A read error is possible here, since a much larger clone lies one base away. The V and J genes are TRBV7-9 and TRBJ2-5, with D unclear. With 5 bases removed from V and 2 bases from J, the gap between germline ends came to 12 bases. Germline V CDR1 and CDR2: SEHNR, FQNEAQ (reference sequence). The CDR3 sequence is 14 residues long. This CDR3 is CASSPGWWQETQYF. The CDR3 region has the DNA TGTGCCAGCAGCCCCGGATGGTGGCAAGAGACCCAGTACTTC.

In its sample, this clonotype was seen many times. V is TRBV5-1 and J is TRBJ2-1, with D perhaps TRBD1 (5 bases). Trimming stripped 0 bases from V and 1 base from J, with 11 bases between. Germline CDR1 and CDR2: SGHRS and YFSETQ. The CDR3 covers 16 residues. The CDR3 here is CASSLVQGASYNEQFF. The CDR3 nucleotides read TGCGCCAGCAGCTTGGTTCAAGGGGCTTCCTACAATGAGCAGTTCTTC.

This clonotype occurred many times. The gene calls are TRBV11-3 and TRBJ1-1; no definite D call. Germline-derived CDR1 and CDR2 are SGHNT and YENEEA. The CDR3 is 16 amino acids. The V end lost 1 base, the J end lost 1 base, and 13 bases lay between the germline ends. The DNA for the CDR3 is TGTGCCAGCAGCTTAGGTAGAGGTAAAGGGAACACTGAAGCTTTCTTT. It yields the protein CASSLGRGKGNTEAFF.

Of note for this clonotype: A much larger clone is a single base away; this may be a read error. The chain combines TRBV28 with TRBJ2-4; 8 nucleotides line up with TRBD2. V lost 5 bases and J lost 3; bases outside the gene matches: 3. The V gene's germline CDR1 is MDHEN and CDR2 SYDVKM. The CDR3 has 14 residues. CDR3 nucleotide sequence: TGTGCCAGCAGTCCCGGGACTAGCAAAAACATTCAGTACTTC. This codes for CASSPGTSKNIQYF.

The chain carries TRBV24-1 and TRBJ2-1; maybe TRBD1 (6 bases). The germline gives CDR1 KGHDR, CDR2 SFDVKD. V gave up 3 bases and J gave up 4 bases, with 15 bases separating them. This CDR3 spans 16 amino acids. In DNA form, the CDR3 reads TGTGCCACCAGTGATCCGTCCCAAGGACAGTACAATGAGCAGTTCTTC. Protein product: CATSDPSQGQYNEQFF.

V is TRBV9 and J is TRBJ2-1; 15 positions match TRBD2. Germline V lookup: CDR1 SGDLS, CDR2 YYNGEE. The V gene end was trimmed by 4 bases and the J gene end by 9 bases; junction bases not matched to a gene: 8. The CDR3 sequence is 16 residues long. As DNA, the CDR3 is TGTGCCAGCAGCATCCGGACTAGCGGGAGGGAGGGTGAGCAGTTCTTC. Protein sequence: CASSIRTSGREGEQFF.

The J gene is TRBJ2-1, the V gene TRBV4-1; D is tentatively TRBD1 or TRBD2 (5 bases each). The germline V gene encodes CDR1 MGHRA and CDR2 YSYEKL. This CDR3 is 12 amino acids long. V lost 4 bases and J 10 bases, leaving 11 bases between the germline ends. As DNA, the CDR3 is TGCGCCAGCAGCCCTCTGGGGGTGGAGCAGTTCTTC. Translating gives CASSPLGVEQFF.

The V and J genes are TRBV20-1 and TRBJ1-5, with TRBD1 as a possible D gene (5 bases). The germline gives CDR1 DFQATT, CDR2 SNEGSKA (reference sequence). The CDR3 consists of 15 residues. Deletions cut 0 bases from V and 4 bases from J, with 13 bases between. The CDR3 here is CSARDPTAPNQPQHF. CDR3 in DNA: TGCAGTGCTAGAGACCCGACAGCCCCTAATCAGCCCCAGCATTTT.

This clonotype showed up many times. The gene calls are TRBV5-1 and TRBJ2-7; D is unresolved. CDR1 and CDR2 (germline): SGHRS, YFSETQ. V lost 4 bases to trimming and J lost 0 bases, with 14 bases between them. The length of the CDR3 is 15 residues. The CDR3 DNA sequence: TGCGCCAGCAGCCCCATACCCGGCAGCTCCTACGAGCAGTACTTC. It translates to CASSPIPGSSYEQYF.

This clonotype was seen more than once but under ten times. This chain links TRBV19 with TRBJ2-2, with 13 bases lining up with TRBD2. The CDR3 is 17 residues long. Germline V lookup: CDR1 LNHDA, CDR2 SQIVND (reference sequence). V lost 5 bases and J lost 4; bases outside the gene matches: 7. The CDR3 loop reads CASSGLAGDRGTGELFF. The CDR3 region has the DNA TGTGCCAGTAGTGGACTAGCGGGAGACCGGGGCACCGGGGAGCTGTTTTTT.

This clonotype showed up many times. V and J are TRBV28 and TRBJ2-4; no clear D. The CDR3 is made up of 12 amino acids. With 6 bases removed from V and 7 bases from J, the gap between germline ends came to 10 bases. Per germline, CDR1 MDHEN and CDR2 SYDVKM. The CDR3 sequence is CASSPSHNIQYF. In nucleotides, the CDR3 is TGTGCCAGCAGCCCCTCCCACAACATTCAGTACTTC.

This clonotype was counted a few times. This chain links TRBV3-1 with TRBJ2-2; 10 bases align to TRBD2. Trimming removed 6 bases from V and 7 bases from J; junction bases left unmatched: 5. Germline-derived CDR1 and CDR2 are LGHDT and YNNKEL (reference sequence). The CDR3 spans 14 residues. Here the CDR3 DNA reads TGTGCCAGCAGTGAAGCGGGAGGGCACGGGGAGCTGTTTTTT. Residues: CASSEAGGHGELFF.

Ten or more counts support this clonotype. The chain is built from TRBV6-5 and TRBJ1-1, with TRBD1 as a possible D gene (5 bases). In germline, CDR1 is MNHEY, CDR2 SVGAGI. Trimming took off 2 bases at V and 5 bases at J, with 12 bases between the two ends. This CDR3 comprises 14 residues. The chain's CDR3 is CASSYRGVWTEAFF. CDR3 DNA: TGTGCCAGCAGTTACAGGGGCGTGTGGACTGAAGCTTTCTTT.

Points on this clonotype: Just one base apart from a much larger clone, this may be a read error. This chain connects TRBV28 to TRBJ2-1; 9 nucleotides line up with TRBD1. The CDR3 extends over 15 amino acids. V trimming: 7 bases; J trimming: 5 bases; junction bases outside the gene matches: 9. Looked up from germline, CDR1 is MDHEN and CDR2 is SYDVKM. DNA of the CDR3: TGTGCCAGCATCGGGTGGGGACAGGGCAACAATGAGCAGTTCTTC. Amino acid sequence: CASIGWGQGNNEQFF.